This T cell receptor beta chain was retrieved from a study of beta chain features in type 1 diabetes. Notes on the study in general: Amplification by PCR could prefer shorter templates, with the same effect in patients and controls. Type 1 diabetes patients had moderately but significantly shorter TCRB CDR3s in all four CD4+ subsets.

Each donor gave one heparinised blood draw averaging around 120 mL. The authors obtained over 98% purity in all sorted populations. The V end lost 3 bases, the J end lost 4 bases, and 12 bases lay between the germline ends. In germline, CDR1 is SQVTM, CDR2 ANQGSEA. The CDR3 covers 14 residues. Of note for this clone: Its specificity is not known.

The whole isolated RNA underwent reverse transcription, so sequencing captured expressed TCRB transcripts. Each sample of naive, central memory or regulatory T cells had, on average, approximately 3.5 million reads. Generated by immunoSEQ multiplex PCR, the TCRdb table keeps only in-frame clones and is missing some. Of around 650,000 clones listed, 9.5% to 15% are singletons. The sequencing input was naive CD4+ T cells from blood. The clonotype originates from a man aged 25 to 40 with type 1 diabetes. The chain recombines TRBV29-1 with TRBJ2-2, with D uncertain. CDR3 protein: CSVEAVKGTGELFF. The DNA of the CDR3 is TGCAGCGTTGAGGCGGTCAAGGGCACCGGGGAGCTGTTTTTT.